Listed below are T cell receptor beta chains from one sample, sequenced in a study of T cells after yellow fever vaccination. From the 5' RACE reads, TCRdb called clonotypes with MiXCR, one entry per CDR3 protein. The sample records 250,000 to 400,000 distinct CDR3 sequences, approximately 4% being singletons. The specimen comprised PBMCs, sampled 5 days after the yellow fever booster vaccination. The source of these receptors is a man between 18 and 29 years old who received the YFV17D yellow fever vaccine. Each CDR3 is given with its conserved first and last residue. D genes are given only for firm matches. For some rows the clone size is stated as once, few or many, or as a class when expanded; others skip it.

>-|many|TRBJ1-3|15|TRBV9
CASSTQTDSGNTIYF
TGTGCCAGCAGCACCCAGACTGACTCTGGAAACACCATATATTTT
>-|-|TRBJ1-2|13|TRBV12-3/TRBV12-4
CASSLGSFFGYTF
TGTGCCAGCAGTTTGGGGTCCTTTTTTGGCTACACCTTC
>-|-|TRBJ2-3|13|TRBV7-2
CASHPGSADTQYF
TGTGCCAGCCACCCTGGGTCCGCAGATACGCAGTATTTT
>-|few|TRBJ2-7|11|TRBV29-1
CSAGESYEQYF
TGCAGCGCGGGGGAATCCTACGAGCAGTACTTC
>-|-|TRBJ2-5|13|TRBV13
CASSIDLQETQYF
TGTGCCAGCAGCATTGACCTCCAAGAGACCCAGTACTTC
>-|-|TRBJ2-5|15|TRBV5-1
CASSLRTGQRETQYF
TGCGCCAGCAGCTTGAGGACGGGCCAGAGAGAGACCCAGTACTTC
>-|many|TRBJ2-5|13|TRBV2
CASSEVNQETQYF
TGTGCCAGCAGCGAAGTTAACCAAGAGACCCAGTACTTC
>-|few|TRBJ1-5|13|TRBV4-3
CASSQESDQPQHF
TGCGCCAGCAGCCAAGAGAGTGATCAGCCCCAGCATTTT
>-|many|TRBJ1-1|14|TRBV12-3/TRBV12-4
CASSLWGLGTEAFF
TGTGCCAGCAGTTTATGGGGGTTGGGCACTGAAGCTTTCTTT
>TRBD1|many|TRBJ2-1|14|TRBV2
CASSASTGTNEQFF
TGTGCCAGCAGTGCGTCGACAGGGACCAATGAGCAGTTCTTC
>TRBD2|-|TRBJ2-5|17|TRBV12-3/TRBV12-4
CASSPRGIAGTQETQYF
TGTGCCAGCAGCCCCAGGGGAATAGCGGGGACACAAGAGACCCAGTACTTC
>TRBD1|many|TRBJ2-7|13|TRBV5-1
CASSYGQGNEQYF
TGCGCCAGCAGCTATGGACAGGGGAACGAGCAGTACTTC
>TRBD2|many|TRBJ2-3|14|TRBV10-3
CAISESTGGITQYF
TGTGCCATCAGTGAGTCGACGGGGGGGATCACGCAGTATTTT
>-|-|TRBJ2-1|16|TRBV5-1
CASSPAVGDTYNEQFF
TGCGCCAGCAGCCCGGCCGTGGGGGATACCTACAATGAGCAGTTCTTC
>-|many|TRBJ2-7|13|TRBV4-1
CASSPSQGNEQYF
TGCGCCAGCAGCCCGAGCCAGGGTAACGAGCAGTACTTC
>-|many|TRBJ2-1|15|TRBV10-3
CAIRRDFLEGDEQFF
TGTGCCATCAGAAGGGACTTCCTTGAGGGAGATGAGCAGTTCTTC
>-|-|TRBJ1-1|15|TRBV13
CASSLVRGGDTEAFF
TGTGCCAGCAGCTTAGTCCGGGGAGGGGACACTGAAGCTTTCTTT
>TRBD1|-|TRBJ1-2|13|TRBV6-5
CASRDRGSVGYTF
TGTGCCAGCAGGGACAGGGGCTCCGTAGGCTACACCTTC
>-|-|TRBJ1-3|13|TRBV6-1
CASSETHGNTIYF
TGTGCCAGCAGTGAGACTCACGGAAACACCATATATTTT
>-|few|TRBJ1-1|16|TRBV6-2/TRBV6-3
CASSYSVSAMNTEAFF
TGTGCCAGCAGTTACTCGGTGTCGGCTATGAACACTGAAGCTTTCTTT
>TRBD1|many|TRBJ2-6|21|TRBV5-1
CASSLPSRDRGSIAGANVLTF
TGCGCCAGCAGCTTGCCGTCCCGGGACAGGGGGAGTATCGCTGGGGCCAACGTCCTGACTTTC